This entry lists 27 T cell receptor beta chains sequenced from one sample in a study of blood T cell repertoires in COVID-19 (dated by TCRdb to the early 2020s). Libraries were built with the immunoSEQ multiplex PCR assay. Sourced from immuneACCESS, this table was stored by TCRdb with only in-frame sequences that have V and J called. A share of the clones is absent; for the studies checked, an unresolved V gene accounts for under half, and the remainder has no known explanation. The sample includes 150,000 to 200,000 clones, with approximately 91% observed a single time. Roughly 5% of the sample rests with the top ten. Input material: peripheral blood. The receptor set was obtained from a man aged 18-30 years with COVID-19, enrolled during active disease.

The chain has TRBV5-5 and TRBJ2-7; D is unresolved. The CDR3 runs to 14 residues. From germline, CDR1 is SGHKS and CDR2 YYEKEE (reference sequence). Trimming took off 3 bases at V and 4 bases at J, with 14 bases between the two ends. CDR3 amino acids: CASSSSPVSYEQYF. CDR3 sequence (DNA): TGTGCCAGCAGCTCTTCTCCAGTGTCTTACGAGCAGTACTTC.

The chain has TRBV7-2 and TRBJ2-1, with D possibly being TRBD2 (6 bases). V was trimmed by 7 bases and J by 7 bases, leaving 11 bases between them. The CDR3 runs 12 residues. Germline CDR1 SGHTA, CDR2 FQGNSA. The CDR3 DNA reads TGTGCCAGCAACCCGGGGGTAAATGAGCAGTTCTTC. The encoded protein is CASNPGVNEQFF.

This clone turned up a few times. This chain joins TRBV29-1 and TRBJ2-2; TRBD2 aligns across 9 bases. The CDR3 covers 12 residues. Per germline, CDR1 SQVTM and CDR2 ANQGSEA. After removal of 7 bases from V and 8 bases from J, the junction contained 5 bases not matched to a gene. The CDR3 loop is CSELSGSGELFF. The CDR3 nucleotides are TGCAGCGAGCTTAGCGGGAGTGGGGAGCTGTTTTTT.

The chain couples TRBV11-2 to TRBJ2-7; no clear D. There are 14 residues in the CDR3. Trimming stripped 1 base from V and 5 bases from J, with 12 bases between. Germline V gene sequence: CDR1 SGHAT, CDR2 FQNNGV. In DNA form, the CDR3 reads TGTGCCAGCAGCTTAGTGACACGTCCCCACGAGCAGTACTTC. Protein sequence: CASSLVTRPHEQYF. Based on the CDR3 plus reference TRBV11-2 and TRBJ2-7, the full variable domain is EAGVAQSPRYKIIEKRQSVAFWCNPISGHATLYWYQQILGQGPKLLIQFQNNGVVDDSQLPKDRFSAERLKGVDSTLKIQPAKLEDSAVYLCASSLVTRPHEQYFGPGTRLTVT.

This clone showed up just a few times. V and J are TRBV7-9 and TRBJ2-2; unclear D gene. The CDR3 length is 11 residues. Germline assignment: CDR1 SEHNR and CDR2 FQNEAQ (reference sequence). The V gene lost 4 bases and the J gene lost 5 bases, with 2 bases spanning the gap. The CDR3 sequence: CASSSTGELFF. CDR3 DNA: TGTGCCAGCAGCTCAACCGGGGAGCTGTTTTTT.

This clone was seen more than once but under ten times. This sequence joins TRBV30 and TRBJ2-7, with TRBD2 matching over 10 bases. Germline loops: CDR1 GTSNPN, CDR2 SVGIG (reference sequence). This CDR3 has 13 residues. The J segment lost 3 bases and the V segment lost 5 bases, leaving 4 bases of the junction unmatched. This chain's CDR3 is CAWSSGRIYEQYF. The CDR3 nucleotides are TGTGCCTGGTCTAGCGGGAGAATCTACGAGCAGTACTTC.

This chain joins TRBV28 and TRBJ2-5, with 7 bases lining up with TRBD1. The germline gives CDR1 MDHEN, CDR2 SYDVKM. CDR3 size: 13 residues. Trimming at V came to 4 bases and at J to 4 bases, leaving 3 bases not matched to a gene. The CDR3 nucleotides are TGTGCCAGCAGTTCGGCAGGGGGAGAGACCCAGTACTTC. This encodes CASSSAGGETQYF.

This clone was found a few times. V usage is TRBV10-3 and J usage is TRBJ2-1; 8 positions agree with TRBD1. CDR1 is ENHRY, CDR2 SYGVKD, per germline. V trimming: 6 bases; J trimming: 2 bases; junction bases outside the gene matches: 6. The CDR3 covers 15 residues. CDR3 in amino acids: CAIRPTGDPYNEQFF. The CDR3 DNA reads TGTGCCATCAGACCGACAGGGGACCCCTACAATGAGCAGTTCTTC.

The chain is built from TRBV12-3 or TRBV12-4 and TRBJ1-6; D not resolved. This CDR3 comprises 13 residues. Trimming took 1 base from V and 7 from J, leaving 5 bases between them. The CDR3: CASSLGQNSPLHF. DNA for the CDR3: TGTGCCAGCAGTTTAGGTCAGAATTCACCCCTCCACTTT.

The chain couples TRBV5-6 to TRBJ2-7; 9 bases align to TRBD1. This CDR3 has 14 amino acids. The germline V gene encodes CDR1 SGHDT and CDR2 YYEEEE. V dropped 1 base and J dropped 5; count of bases not matched to a gene: 4. The CDR3: CASSLTGGVHEQYF. The CDR3 coding sequence is TGTGCCAGCAGCTTGACAGGGGGCGTGCACGAGCAGTACTTC.

The V gene is TRBV5-1, the J gene TRBJ1-5; D gene unclear. Germline V gives CDR1 SGHRS, CDR2 YFSETQ. Deletions cut 0 bases from V and 5 bases from J, with 6 bases between. This CDR3 spans 13 amino acids. CDR3 sequence reads: CASSLGQDQPQHF. As DNA, the CDR3 is TGCGCCAGCAGCTTGGGGCAGGATCAGCCCCAGCATTTT. The full variable domain, with the rest looked up from reference TRBV5-1 and TRBJ1-5, is KAGVTQTPRYLIKTRGQQVTLSCSPISGHRSVSWYQQTPGQGLQFLFEYFSETQRNKGNFPGRFSGRQFSNSRSEMNVSTLELGDSALYLCASSLGQDQPQHFGDGTRLSIL.

This clone has a handful of counts. This chain links TRBV7-2 with TRBJ2-1, with D perhaps TRBD2 (5 bases). The CDR3 is 17 amino acids. Trimming left V 3 bases short and J 1 base short, with 16 bases between. CDR1 and CDR2 from the germline V gene are SGHTA and FQGNSA. Here the CDR3 DNA reads TGTGCCAGCAGCTTTGTTATTACGGGAATTTCCTACAATGAGCAGTTCTTC. Translated, it gives CASSFVITGISYNEQFF. Full variable domain (remainder filled in from reference TRBV7-2 and TRBJ2-1): GAGVSQSPSNKVTEKGKDVELRCDPISGHTALYWYRQSLGQGLEFLIYFQGNSAPDKSGLPSDRFSAERTGGSVSTLTIQRTQQEDSAVYLCASSFVITGISYNEQFFGPGTRLTVL.

The CDR3 loop reads CASSIRGDYEQYF. The CDR3 nucleotides read TGTGCCAGTAGTATACGCGGGGACTACGAGCAGTACTTC. The chain combines TRBV19 with TRBJ2-7; weak D call: TRBD2 (6 bases). There are 13 residues in the CDR3. Looked up from germline, CDR1 is LNHDA and CDR2 is SQIVND (reference sequence). The V and J ends lost 2 bases and 3 bases respectively, with 8 bases between them.

The chain combines TRBV5-5 with TRBJ2-5, with 10 bases aligning to TRBD1. J was trimmed by 5 bases and V by 10 bases; bases with no gene match: 5. Germline values: CDR1 SGHKS, CDR2 YYEKEE (reference sequence). The CDR3 spans 12 residues. The CDR3 DNA reads as TGTGCCTCGACAGGGGGCCGGGAGACCCAGTACTTC. Translation gives CASTGGRETQYF.

This chain joins TRBV5-1 and TRBJ1-6, with D unresolved. Germline V gene lookup returns CDR1 SGHRS and CDR2 YFSETQ. The germline V and J ends were trimmed by 4 bases and 7 bases, with 9 bases remaining between them. The CDR3 is 13 amino acids. CDR3 nucleotides: TGCGCCAGCAGCGAAACAGTAAATTCACCCCTCCACTTT. As protein: CASSETVNSPLHF.

CDR3 bases: TGTGCCAGCAGCCAACCCGCGACAGGGCCCACTACCCAGTACTTC. It is translated as CASSQPATGPTTQYF. The chain recombines TRBV16 with TRBJ2-5; TRBD1 aligns across 7 bases. J was trimmed by 8 bases and V by 2 bases; bases with no gene match: 11. CDR3 length: 15 amino acids. Germline CDR1 and CDR2: KGHSY and FQNENV.

V and J are TRBV19 and TRBJ1-1; TRBD1 matches 7 bases. Looked up from germline, CDR1 is LNHDA and CDR2 is SQIVND (reference sequence). This CDR3 has 13 amino acids. V lost 5 bases to trimming and J lost 5 bases; unmatched junction nucleotides: 5. The CDR3 DNA sequence: TGTGCCAGTAGTTCAACAGGGGATACTGAAGCTTTCTTT. Translation: CASSSTGDTEAFF.

This chain links TRBV15 with TRBJ2-1; 8 positions match TRBD2. The CDR3 runs to 14 residues. Trimming at V came to 3 bases and at J to 9 bases, leaving 7 bases not matched to a gene. The germline V gene encodes CDR1 LNHNV and CDR2 YYDKDF (reference sequence). The CDR3 DNA is TGTGCCACCAGCAGTCCAGCGGGAGCCGGTGAGCAGTTCTTC. Residues: CATSSPAGAGEQFF.

J is TRBJ2-7 and V is TRBV7-9; D gene unclear. Germline V gene lookup returns CDR1 SEHNR and CDR2 FQNEAQ (reference sequence). V was cut by 1 base and J by 4 bases, with 8 bases left in between. This CDR3 contains 13 residues. The CDR3 DNA follows: TGTGCCAGCAGCTTAGGCAGTACGTACGAGCAGTACTTC. It is translated as CASSLGSTYEQYF.

The chain recombines TRBV15 with TRBJ2-1; TRBD2 matches at 12 bases. Germline lookup yields CDR1 LNHNV and CDR2 YYDKDF (reference sequence). J was trimmed by 8 bases and V by 4 bases; bases with no gene match: 3. This CDR3 is 14 amino acids long. The CDR3 nucleotides read TGTGCCACCAGCACTAGCGGGAGGGTTGATGAGCAGTTCTTC. Encoded protein: CATSTSGRVDEQFF. Filled out from reference TRBV15 and TRBJ2-1, the complete variable domain reads DAMVIQNPRYQVTQFGKPVTLSCSQTLNHNVMYWYQQKSSQAPKLLFHYYDKDFNNEADTPDNFQSRRPNTSFCFLDIRSPGLGDTAMYLCATSTSGRVDEQFFGPGTRLTVL.

On this clone: Other DNA sequences in the sample encode the same CDR3. The chain recombines TRBV29-1 with TRBJ2-7; 14 nucleotides match TRBD2. The J segment lost 3 bases and the V segment lost 6 bases, leaving 1 base of the junction unmatched. Per germline, CDR1 SQVTM and CDR2 ANQGSEA. The CDR3 has 13 residues. The CDR3 DNA is TGCAGCGTGGGGACTAGCGGGAGCTACGAGCAGTACTTC. Translated, it gives CSVGTSGSYEQYF.

The chain combines TRBV19 with TRBJ2-1; 10 positions match TRBD2. The CDR3 contains 14 residues. The V segment lost 2 bases and the J segment 8 bases; nucleotides outside the gene matches: 3. The germline V gene has CDR1 LNHDA and CDR2 SQIVND (reference sequence). The CDR3 bases are TGTGCCAGTAGTATACTAGCGGGAGACTATGAGCAGTTCTTC. Translating it yields CASSILAGDYEQFF.

The rearrangement links TRBV19 to TRBJ2-7; D is unresolved. The CDR3 runs to 14 residues. Between the trimmed V and J ends, which lost 5 bases and 1 base, there was a span of 12 bases. In germline, CDR1 is LNHDA, CDR2 SQIVND (reference sequence). Here the CDR3 reads CASSDLGPSYEQYF. The CDR3 bases are TGTGCCAGTAGTGACCTGGGCCCATCCTACGAGCAGTACTTC.

The chain combines TRBV28 with TRBJ2-1; 10 bases map to TRBD2. Germline V gives CDR1 MDHEN, CDR2 SYDVKM. V shed 6 bases and J 6 bases; nucleotides not matched to a gene: 8. CDR3 length: 15 residues. The CDR3 DNA is TGTGCCAGCAGGGTCAGCGGGAGGGCTGTCAATGAGCAGTTCTTC. This sequence encodes CASRVSGRAVNEQFF.

The V and J genes are TRBV3-1 (or the pseudogene TRBV3-2) and TRBJ2-1; D may be TRBD2 (5 bases). The CDR3 runs 16 residues. The germline CDR1 and CDR2 sequences are LGHDT and YNNKEL (reference sequence). Trimming removed 0 bases from V and 2 bases from J, with 11 bases in between. CDR3 sequence (DNA): TGTGCCAGCAGCCAAGATCGAGCGGCCCCCTACAATGAGCAGTTCTTC. It translates to CASSQDRAAPYNEQFF.

The rearrangement joins TRBV4-1 to TRBJ2-2; unclear D gene. Germline loops: CDR1 MGHRA, CDR2 YSYEKL. The CDR3 covers 13 residues. V was clipped by 6 bases and J by 6 bases, with 11 bases between them. The CDR3 loop reads CASSYKSAGELFF. In DNA form, the CDR3 reads TGCGCCAGCAGTTACAAAAGTGCCGGGGAGCTGTTTTTT.

Comment on this clone: Mismatch with germline at one junction end may stem from a read error. The chain is built from TRBV4-1 and TRBJ1-4, with 8 bases aligning to TRBD1. The CDR3 loop spans 15 amino acids. Germline V lookup: CDR1 MGHRA, CDR2 YSYEKL. This CDR3 is CASSQTGTGYEKLLF. CDR3 DNA sequence: TGCGCCAGCAGCCAGACCGGGACAGGTTATGAAAAACTGCTTTTT.